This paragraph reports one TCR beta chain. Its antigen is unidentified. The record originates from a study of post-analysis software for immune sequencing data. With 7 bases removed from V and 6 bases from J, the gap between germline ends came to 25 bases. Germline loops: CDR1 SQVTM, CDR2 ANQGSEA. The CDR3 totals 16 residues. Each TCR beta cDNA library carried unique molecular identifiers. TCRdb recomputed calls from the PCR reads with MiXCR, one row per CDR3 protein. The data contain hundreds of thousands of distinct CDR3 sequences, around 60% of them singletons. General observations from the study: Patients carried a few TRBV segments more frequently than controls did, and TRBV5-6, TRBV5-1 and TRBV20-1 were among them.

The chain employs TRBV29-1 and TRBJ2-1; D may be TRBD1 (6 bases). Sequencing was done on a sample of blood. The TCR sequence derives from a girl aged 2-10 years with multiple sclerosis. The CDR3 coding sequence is TGCAGCGACAGAGGGGACACGCGCGGAAGTGGCAATGAGCAGTTCTTC. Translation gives CSDRGDTRGSGNEQFF.